Below, 7 T cell receptor beta chains from the same sample are listed, as sequenced in a study of T cell responses to AZD1222 COVID-19 vaccine. The repertoire was sequenced with immunoSEQ multiplex PCR; TCRdb's copy has only in-frame clones and lacks some. The sample yields fewer than 85,000 clones, 75% to 90% seen once. Sequenced here: peripheral blood, sampled on day 0 of AZD1222 vaccination. These receptors all come from an adult in good health.

J is TRBJ2-5 and V is TRBV5-6; D may match TRBD1 or TRBD2 (5 bases each). With 5 bases removed from V and 2 bases from J, the gap between germline ends came to 13 bases. This CDR3 comprises 14 residues. Per germline, CDR1 SGHDT and CDR2 YYEEEE. CDR3 protein: CASSWGRLQETQYF. DNA of the CDR3: TGTGCCAGCAGTTGGGGACGTCTACAAGAGACCCAGTACTTC.

J is TRBJ2-7 and V is TRBV6-2 or TRBV6-3; 8 bases align to TRBD2. Trimming cost V 5 bases and J 3 bases; bases outside gene matches: 9. The germline CDR1 and CDR2 sequences are MNHEY and SVGEGT. This CDR3 spans 15 amino acids. CDR3 in DNA: TGTGCCAGCAGTCAAACCGGGACTAGATTCTACGAGCAGTACTTC. Protein product: CASSQTGTRFYEQYF.

This rearrangement joins TRBV6-2 or TRBV6-3 to TRBJ2-7, with D maybe TRBD2 (6 bases). Trimming left V 8 bases short and J 5 bases short, with 19 bases between. Germline CDR1 reads MNHEY; CDR2 reads SVGEGT. The length of the CDR3 is 14 residues. The CDR3: CASGPGTDPNEQYF. The CDR3 DNA reads TGTGCCAGCGGCCCCGGGACTGATCCTAACGAGCAGTACTTC.

CDR3 amino acids: CASSQTTGTEAFF. The CDR3 coding sequence is TGTGCCAGCAGCCAAACCACGGGTACTGAAGCTTTCTTT. This chain joins TRBV9 and TRBJ1-1; D not resolved. The germline gives CDR1 SGDLS, CDR2 YYNGEE. This CDR3 comprises 13 residues. The V end lost 4 bases, the J end lost 5 bases, and 12 bases lay between the germline ends. Based on the CDR3 plus reference TRBV9 and TRBJ1-1, the full variable domain is DSGVTQTPKHLITATGQRVTLRCSPRSGDLSVYWYQQSLDQGLQFLIQYYNGEERAKGNILERFSAQQFPDLHSELNLSSLELGDSALYFCASSQTTGTEAFFGQGTRLTVV.

The chain combines TRBV30 with TRBJ2-7, with 8 bases identical to TRBD2. The CDR3 length is 14 residues. The germline V gene encodes CDR1 GTSNPN and CDR2 SVGIG (reference sequence). The junction had 8 bases not matched to a gene; V was cut back by 5 bases and J by 2 bases. The CDR3 DNA reads TGTGCCTGGTGGGGGGGGCGGGGGGCCTACGAGCAGTACTTC. Translating gives CAWWGGRGAYEQYF.

The count of this clone is one. This chain uses TRBV6-1 with TRBJ1-5; D unclear. V lost 1 base and J 0 bases, leaving 16 bases between the germline ends. CDR3 size: 18 residues. Germline CDR1 and CDR2: MNHNS and SASEGT. CDR3 protein: CASSEGFWYTDSNQPQHF. CDR3 nucleotides: TGTGCCAGCAGTGAAGGCTTTTGGTACACGGATAGCAATCAGCCCCAGCATTTT.

V usage is TRBV5-1 and J usage is TRBJ1-1; TRBD1 matches 10 bases. The germline V gene has CDR1 SGHRS and CDR2 YFSETQ. Germline trimming cut 5 bases from V and 7 bases from J; bases unmatched to any gene: 5. The CDR3 sequence is 13 residues long. The CDR3 region is CASRGTGVIEAFF. In DNA, the CDR3 is TGCGCCAGCAGGGGGACAGGGGTCATTGAAGCTTTCTTT.